The 4 T cell receptor beta chains below were found in one sample sequenced in a study of patients and donors after allogeneic stem cell transplantation. In TCRdb, the RT-PCR reads were re-called with MiXCR into one record per CDR3 protein. The table records some 2,500 distinct CDR3 sequences, under 9% of them present only once. Sequenced input: blood, either unsorted or a sorted T cell fraction (not recorded which). Receptor source: a human donor who was either an allogeneic HSCT recipient or a stem cell or donor lymphocyte infusion donor (not recorded which). It is not recorded whose cells these are; they may come from a transplant donor.

This clonotype rates as medium-sized. The chain combines TRBV18 with TRBJ1-2, with D tentatively TRBD1 (5 bases). The CDR3 extends over 14 amino acids. Trimming left V 3 bases short and J 3 bases short, with 11 bases between. Germline V gene data show CDR1 as KGHSH and CDR2 as LQKENI. The CDR3 reads CASSPREWDYGYTF. CDR3 nucleotides: TGTGCCAGCTCACCCAGGGAGTGGGACTATGGCTACACCTTC.

The gene calls are TRBV4-2 and TRBJ2-7; 8 bases are shared with TRBD2. Losses at the gene ends were 0 bases for V and 7 bases for J; bases not matched to a gene: 5. CDR1 and CDR2 from the germline V gene are LGHNA and YNFKEQ. The CDR3 spans 14 residues. The CDR3 protein is CASSQDPQRGEQYF. The CDR3 DNA sequence: TGTGCCAGCAGCCAAGATCCGCAGCGGGGGGAGCAGTACTTC.

J is TRBJ2-7 and V is TRBV6-5; TRBD1 matches 10 bases. The germline CDR1 and CDR2 sequences are MNHEY and SVGAGI. The CDR3 has 15 residues. After removal of 4 bases from V and 3 bases from J, the junction contained 6 bases not matched to a gene. The CDR3 coding sequence is TGTGCCAGCAGTTCTCCGGGACAGGGGTTCTACGAGCAGTACTTC. Translating it yields CASSSPGQGFYEQYF.

This sequence joins TRBV7-9 and TRBJ2-3; no clear D. Germline V CDR1 and CDR2: SEHNR, FQNEAQ (reference sequence). Trimming cost V 5 bases and J 6 bases, with 12 bases left between them. CDR3 length: 13 residues. The DNA for the CDR3 is TGTGCCAGCAGCCCCAAGCTCGCGGATACGCAGTATTTT. Amino acids: CASSPKLADTQYF.